A single sample is the source of the 28 T cell receptor beta chains below, sequenced in a study of shared clonotypes between healthy human individuals (dated by TCRdb to about 2020). The method behind the library was the immunoSEQ multiplex PCR assay. This immuneACCESS table, as held by TCRdb, lists in-frame sequences with V and J called but not all clones. Of the missing ones, under half trace to an unresolved V gene in checked studies; the others have no known cause. This sample lists 1.6 million or so clones; about 98.5% were detected once. The leading ten clones occupy around 0.38% of the sample. The sequenced material came from naive CD4+ T cells sorted from blood. What the cell subset or site label conveys for this sample: CD45RA+ positively selected. The receptors shown here come from a man aged 25-40 years in good health.

The chain is built from TRBV5-1 and TRBJ1-1, with D tentatively TRBD1 (5 bases). Trimming removed 3 bases at V and 7 bases at J, with 19 bases between. Germline assignment: CDR1 SGHRS and CDR2 YFSETQ. The CDR3 sequence is 15 residues long. The CDR3, as DNA: TGCGCCAGCAGCTGGGGGAGGGCATCTAATGGTGAAGCTTTCTTT. It encodes CASSWGRASNGEAFF.

This chain joins TRBV5-1 and TRBJ2-3; 10 bases line up with TRBD2. The V segment lost 5 bases and the J segment 0 bases; nucleotides outside the gene matches: 3. In germline, CDR1 is SGHRS, CDR2 YFSETQ. The length of the CDR3 is 15 residues. CDR3 residues: CASRTSGMSTDTQYF. CDR3 bases: TGCGCCAGCAGAACTAGCGGGATGAGCACAGATACGCAGTATTTT.

The CDR3 coding sequence is TGTGCCAGCAGCTTAATAAGCTCTGGGGCCAACGTCCTGACTTTC. Translated: CASSLISSGANVLTF. The chain carries TRBV7-6 and TRBJ2-6, with D unclear. The CDR3 has 15 residues. Germline-derived CDR1 and CDR2 are SGHVS and FNYEAQ. V was clipped by 2 bases and J by 0 bases, with 5 bases between them.

The chain uses TRBV5-1 and TRBJ2-1; no reliable D call. Germline loops: CDR1 SGHRS, CDR2 YFSETQ. CDR3 size: 16 residues. Deletions cut 3 bases from V and 3 bases from J, with 16 bases between. Here the CDR3 reads CASSSTGPANYNEQFF. Written as DNA, the CDR3 is TGCGCCAGCAGCTCGACTGGGCCGGCGAACTACAATGAGCAGTTCTTC.

This chain uses TRBV11-2 with TRBJ2-7; a possible D gene is TRBD1 (5 bases). The germline V and J ends were trimmed by 1 base and 5 bases, with 12 bases remaining between them. The length of the CDR3 is 14 residues. From germline, CDR1 is SGHAT and CDR2 FQNNGV. CDR3 in DNA: TGTGCCAGCAGCTTAGCCCAGGGAAGCCACGAGCAGTACTTC. Translation: CASSLAQGSHEQYF.

CDR3 sequence reads: CASRVLDSALRTEAFF. The CDR3 nucleotides read TGCGCCAGCAGAGTTCTAGACAGCGCTTTGAGGACTGAAGCTTTCTTT. This chain links TRBV5-1 with TRBJ1-1; D is perhaps TRBD1 (5 bases). Trimming removed 5 bases from V and 5 bases from J, with 22 bases in between. Germline assignment: CDR1 SGHRS and CDR2 YFSETQ. The CDR3 contains 16 residues.

Regarding this clone: One junction end does not reproduce the germline sequence, and a read error may be involved. V is TRBV7-7 and J is TRBJ2-1; TRBD1 matches at 9 bases. The germline V gene has CDR1 SSHAT and CDR2 FNYEAQ (reference sequence). This CDR3 spans 14 amino acids. The CDR3 is CASSLYRGLGEQFF. DNA for the CDR3: TGTGCTAGCAGCTTATACAGGGGGCTGGGTGAGCAGTTCTTC.

This chain connects TRBV14 to TRBJ2-7; the D gene is possibly TRBD2 (6 bases). Trimming left V 0 bases short and J 6 bases short, with 15 bases between. The CDR3 is made up of 15 amino acids. CDR1 is SGHDN, CDR2 FVKESK, per germline. CDR3 protein: CASSQERLTAGEQYF. CDR3 nucleotide sequence: TGTGCCAGCAGCCAAGAGAGGCTGACAGCGGGCGAGCAGTACTTC.

V is TRBV28 and J is TRBJ2-1; no clear D gene. V was clipped by 8 bases and J by 5 bases, with 16 bases between them. Looked up from germline, CDR1 is MDHEN and CDR2 is SYDVKM. The CDR3 has 14 residues. CDR3 nucleotide sequence: TGTGCCAGCGGCGTTCTACTCCCGGACAATGAGCAGTTCTTC. It specifies CASGVLLPDNEQFF.

This chain's CDR3 is CASSQILGGVFGNTIYF. CDR3 coding DNA: TGCGCCAGCAGCCAAATTCTAGGGGGCGTATTTGGAAACACCATATATTTT. The rearrangement links TRBV4-3 to TRBJ1-3; the match to TRBD1 covers 7 bases. Germline V CDR1 and CDR2: LGHNA, YSLEER. The CDR3 consists of 17 residues. The ends lost 2 bases at V and 3 bases at J; junction bases unmatched: 10.

The chain carries TRBV7-9 and TRBJ2-1; 11 bases fit TRBD2. The CDR3 sequence is 17 residues long. Germline CDR1 SEHNR, CDR2 FQNEAQ (reference sequence). The V and J ends lost 5 bases and 4 bases, in that order; junction bases with no gene match: 10. The CDR3 spells CASSTDLAGGNYNEQFF. CDR3 bases: TGTGCCAGCAGCACTGATCTAGCGGGAGGAAATTACAATGAGCAGTTCTTC.

This clone was counted a single time. This CDR3 is also generated by other DNA sequences in the sample. The V call is TRBV18, the J call TRBJ2-7; D not resolved. Germline assignment: CDR1 KGHSH and CDR2 LQKENI. The CDR3 length is 11 residues. V lost 2 bases to trimming and J lost 5 bases, with 4 bases between them. This CDR3 reads CASSPSHEQYF. CDR3 nucleotides: TGTGCCAGCTCACCATCCCACGAGCAGTACTTC.

The chain is built from TRBV5-1 and TRBJ2-7, with TRBD1 matching over 10 bases. V was pared by 4 bases and J by 7 bases, with 11 bases of the junction left unmatched. This CDR3 comprises 15 residues. The V gene's germline CDR1 is SGHRS and CDR2 YFSETQ. In DNA form, the CDR3 reads TGCGCCAGCAGCGTAGAACCGGGACAGGGGTTTGAGCAGTACTTC. It codes for CASSVEPGQGFEQYF. The complete variable domain, with remaining parts taken from reference TRBV5-1 and TRBJ2-7, reads KAGVTQTPRYLIKTRGQQVTLSCSPISGHRSVSWYQQTPGQGLQFLFEYFSETQRNKGNFPGRFSGRQFSNSRSEMNVSTLELGDSALYLCASSVEPGQGFEQYFGPGTRLTVT.

The chain links TRBV25-1 to TRBJ2-5, with a possible D match to TRBD1 (6 bases). Germline loops: CDR1 MGHDK, CDR2 SYGVNS. V was clipped by 0 bases and J by 5 bases, with 13 bases between them. The CDR3 runs 15 residues. The DNA of the CDR3 is TGTGCCAGCAGTGAATACAGGGGTGTTGCGGAGACCCAGTACTTC. Translated: CASSEYRGVAETQYF.

The chain links TRBV6-5 to TRBJ2-3; 7 bases match TRBD2. CDR1 is MNHEY and CDR2 is SVGAGI in the germline V gene. V trimming: 6 bases; J trimming: 2 bases; junction bases outside the gene matches: 8. This CDR3 contains 15 residues. The CDR3 is CASSQLGTNTDTQYF. The CDR3 nucleotides read TGTGCCAGCAGCCAACTCGGGACTAACACAGATACGCAGTATTTT.

This clone was observed a single time. The chain's CDR3 is CASSQEGDRPTPDGYTF. CDR3 DNA sequence: TGCGCCAGCAGCCAAGAAGGGGACAGGCCCACCCCCGATGGCTACACCTTC. V usage is TRBV4-1 and J usage is TRBJ1-2; 8 nucleotides agree with TRBD1. Germline-derived CDR1 and CDR2 are MGHRA and YSYEKL. The CDR3 length is 17 residues. After removal of 0 bases from V and 6 bases from J, the junction contained 12 bases not matched to a gene.

The chain links TRBV5-1 to TRBJ2-7; 7 nucleotides match TRBD1. V trimming: 1 base; J trimming: 0 bases; junction bases outside the gene matches: 16. The CDR3 is 19 amino acids. Germline CDR1 reads SGHRS; CDR2 reads YFSETQ. The CDR3 loop is CASSLTGTERDLSSYEQYF. CDR3 bases: TGCGCCAGCAGCTTGACCGGGACAGAGAGAGACTTAAGCTCCTACGAGCAGTACTTC.

This chain connects TRBV5-5 to TRBJ2-7; maybe TRBD2 (5 bases). The V gene lost 4 bases and the J gene lost 5 bases, with 22 bases spanning the gap. This CDR3 contains 16 residues. Germline V gives CDR1 SGHKS, CDR2 YYEKEE (reference sequence). CDR3 nucleotide sequence: TGTGCCAGCAGCCCTACCCTGACGGGATATCCGGACGAGCAGTACTTC. Its protein is CASSPTLTGYPDEQYF.

The gene calls are TRBV11-3 and TRBJ2-1; D perhaps matches TRBD2 (7 bases). The V and J ends lost 0 bases and 3 bases respectively, with 15 bases between them. CDR1 is SGHNT and CDR2 is YENEEA in the germline V gene. This CDR3 has 17 residues. The CDR3 DNA follows: TGTGCCAGCAGCTTAGAAAGTGAGGGGGGGAACTACAATGAGCAGTTCTTC. Its protein product is CASSLESEGGNYNEQFF.

The CDR3 sequence is CASSPRVGLGPQPQHF. For the CDR3, the DNA is TGTGCCAGCTCACCGCGAGTGGGCCTGGGCCCGCAGCCCCAGCATTTT. This sequence joins TRBV18 and TRBJ1-5; D not resolved. Trimming cost V 3 bases and J 7 bases, with 19 bases left between them. This CDR3 region has 16 residues. Germline-derived CDR1 and CDR2 are KGHSH and LQKENI. Supplemented by reference TRBV18 and TRBJ1-5, the full variable domain reads NAGVMQNPRHLVRRRGQEARLRCSPMKGHSHVYWYRQLPEEGLKFMVYLQKENIIDESGMPKERFSAEFPKEGPSILRIQQVVRGDSAAYFCASSPRVGLGPQPQHFGDGTRLSIL.

The V call is TRBV7-9, the J call TRBJ2-5; tentative D call: TRBD1 (5 bases). The CDR3 is made up of 14 amino acids. The V gene's germline CDR1 is SEHNR and CDR2 FQNEAQ (reference sequence). The V gene lost 4 bases and the J gene lost 4 bases, with 13 bases spanning the gap. The DNA of the CDR3 is TGTGCCAGCAGCTATCGCAGGGTGGGAGAGACCCAGTACTTC. It is translated as CASSYRRVGETQYF.

CDR3 in amino acids: CASKRDGTSGNTIYF. CDR3 sequence (DNA): TGCGCCAGCAAACGGGACGGTACCTCTGGAAACACCATATATTTT. V is TRBV5-1 and J is TRBJ1-3; D might be TRBD1 (5 bases). V lost 6 bases to trimming and J lost 0 bases, with 13 bases between them. Germline lookup yields CDR1 SGHRS and CDR2 YFSETQ. The CDR3 covers 15 residues.

V usage is TRBV5-1 and J usage is TRBJ1-1, with D perhaps matching TRBD1 (6 bases). Germline V gene sequence: CDR1 SGHRS, CDR2 YFSETQ. V gave up 4 bases and J gave up 3 bases, with 13 bases separating them. The CDR3 spans 14 residues. CDR3 sequence: CASSRGGRDTEAFF. The CDR3 DNA is TGCGCCAGCAGCCGAGGGGGGCGGGACACTGAAGCTTTCTTT. Complete variable domain (other parts from reference TRBV5-1 and TRBJ1-1): KAGVTQTPRYLIKTRGQQVTLSCSPISGHRSVSWYQQTPGQGLQFLFEYFSETQRNKGNFPGRFSGRQFSNSRSEMNVSTLELGDSALYLCASSRGGRDTEAFFGQGTRLTVV.

A word on this clone: A read error may account for a junction end that differs from germline. The rearrangement uses TRBV7-2 and TRBJ2-5, with 12 bases lining up with TRBD2. The CDR3 sequence is 15 residues long. From germline, CDR1 is SGHTA and CDR2 FQGNSA. The CDR3 DNA follows: TGTGCCAGCAGCTCCCGACTAGCGGGAGTGGCCACGCTTCACTTC. It encodes CASSSRLAGVATLHF.

The J gene is TRBJ2-3, the V gene TRBV19; TRBD2 matches at 14 bases. The CDR3 has 16 amino acids. CDR1 LNHDA and CDR2 SQIVND come from the germline V gene (reference sequence). Trimming cost V 3 bases and J 3 bases; bases outside gene matches: 2. The CDR3 DNA reads TGTGCCAGTAGTATGACTAGCGGGAGGGCGACAGATACGCAGTATTTT. Encoded protein: CASSMTSGRATDTQYF.

This clone was recorded only once. J is TRBJ2-3 and V is TRBV5-1; 12 bases map to TRBD1. Losses at the gene ends were 4 bases for V and 3 bases for J; bases not matched to a gene: 3. The CDR3 runs 15 residues. The germline V gene has CDR1 SGHRS and CDR2 YFSETQ. CDR3 coding DNA: TGCGCCAGCAGCCGGGGACAGGGGGCAACAGATACGCAGTATTTT. It translates to CASSRGQGATDTQYF. The variable domain in full, with the rest retrieved from reference TRBV5-1 and TRBJ2-3, is KAGVTQTPRYLIKTRGQQVTLSCSPISGHRSVSWYQQTPGQGLQFLFEYFSETQRNKGNFPGRFSGRQFSNSRSEMNVSTLELGDSALYLCASSRGQGATDTQYFGPGTRLTVL.

CDR3 sequence: CASSLQWPQHF. CDR3 in DNA: TGCGCCAGCAGCCTACAATGGCCCCAGCATTTT. The V call is TRBV5-1, the J call TRBJ1-5; D gene ambiguous. CDR1 is SGHRS and CDR2 is YFSETQ in the germline V gene. The CDR3 has 11 residues. V was pared by 4 bases and J by 9 bases, with 8 bases between.

This chain links TRBV7-9 with TRBJ2-3, with 9 bases fitting TRBD2. Looked up from germline, CDR1 is SEHNR and CDR2 is FQNEAQ (reference sequence). Trimming took 5 bases from V and 6 from J; bases not matched to a gene: 6. This CDR3 has 14 residues. For the CDR3, the DNA is TGTGCCAGCAGCACCTATAGCGGGAGCGATACGCAGTATTTT. As protein: CASSTYSGSDTQYF. Combining the CDR3 with reference TRBV7-9 and TRBJ2-3 gives the whole variable domain DTGVSQNPRHKITKRGQNVTFRCDPISEHNRLYWYRQTLGQGPEFLTYFQNEAQLEKSRLLSDRFSAERPKGSFSTLEIQRTEQGDSAMYLCASSTYSGSDTQYFGPGTRLTVL.